The clone carrying this T cell receptor beta chain was seen many times. Its antigen is not known. It was considered stable Graves' hyperthyroidism when ophthalmopathy did not progress within 18 months. Patients aged 18 to 65 with hyperthyroidism were newly diagnosed, with duration under 2 months. Clinical symptoms, serum thyroxine, TRAb, thyroid ultrasound and orbital computed tomography established diagnosis. The data were obtained in a study of T cells in Graves' hyperthyroidism and ophthalmopathy. Findings of the study overall: The majority of expanded thyroid clonotypes above 0.001 also appeared in blood.

Amplified TCR beta CDR3 regions derived from RNA transcripts. The TCR CDR3 was amplified in a first-round RT-PCR using the HTBI primer set. TCRdb reprocessed the multiplex PCR reads via MiXCR and lists one record per CDR3 protein. This table has about 100,000 distinct CDR3 sequences, roughly 15% appearing once. CDR1 is SGHRS, CDR2 YFSETQ, per germline. This CDR3 contains 16 residues. With 4 bases removed from V and 4 bases from J, the gap between germline ends came to 20 bases. The V and J genes are TRBV5-1 and TRBJ1-2; D is unresolved. This TCR was recovered from a woman between 45 and 65 years old with Graves' hyperthyroidism. Sequencing was carried out using blood. CDR3 DNA sequence: TGCGCCAGCAGCCTATCACCTCAGAACCCGGTCTATGGCTACACCTTC. Its translation is CASSLSPQNPVYGYTF.